This passage covers 26 T cell receptor beta chains from one sample sequenced in a study of T cells in Graves' hyperthyroidism and ophthalmopathy. The source material, RNA transcripts, was used to amplify TCR beta CDR3 regions. TCR CDR3 underwent first-round RT-PCR with the HTBI primer set. TCRdb ran MiXCR on the multiplex PCR reads and lists one entry per CDR3 protein. The sample lists hundreds of thousands of distinct CDR3 sequences, roughly 15% occurring once. Material for sequencing was blood. The source of these receptors is a man aged 18 to 30 with Graves' ophthalmopathy.

This clonotype showed up just a few times. The CDR3 DNA follows: TGTGCCATTCGCGGACCACAGGACCTCTACAATGAGCAGTTCTTC. Amino acids: CAIRGPQDLYNEQFF. The V call is TRBV14, the J call TRBJ2-1; D possibly corresponds to TRBD1 (5 bases). The CDR3 spans 15 residues. Trimming removed 10 bases at V and 3 bases at J, with 19 bases between. Germline assignment: CDR1 SGHDN and CDR2 FVKESK. Complete variable domain (other parts from reference TRBV14 and TRBJ2-1): EAGVTQFPSHSVIEKGQTVTLRCDPISGHDNLYWYRRVMGKEIKFLLHFVKESKQDESGMPNNRFLAERTGGTYSTLKVQPAELEDSGVYFCAIRGPQDLYNEQFFGPGTRLTVL.

This clonotype was recorded at least ten times. This sequence joins TRBV10-3 and TRBJ2-7; D is possibly TRBD2 (5 bases). Trimming cost V 4 bases and J 5 bases, with 15 bases left between them. The CDR3 has 14 amino acids. The germline V gene encodes CDR1 ENHRY and CDR2 SYGVKD. DNA of the CDR3: TGTGCCATCAGTGGTTTATTTGGGGAGAACGAGCAGTACTTC. It translates to CAISGLFGENEQYF.

In its sample, this clonotype was seen many times. The J gene is TRBJ1-5, the V gene TRBV6-1; D is perhaps TRBD1 (5 bases). The CDR3 length is 15 residues. Deletions cut 9 bases from V and 0 bases from J, with 15 bases between. Germline values: CDR1 MNHNS, CDR2 SASEGT. The DNA for the CDR3 is TGTGCCAGTTTGTTGCGACAGCGTAGCAATCAGCCCCAGCATTTT. This sequence encodes CASLLRQRSNQPQHF.

The chain joins TRBV7-9 to TRBJ1-3; no clear D. The germline V gene has CDR1 SEHNR and CDR2 FQNEAQ (reference sequence). The ends were cut back, 2 bases at V and 0 bases at J, with 8 bases in the middle. The length of the CDR3 is 15 residues. CDR3 nucleotide sequence: TGTGCCAGCAGCTTACCGGGGTCCTCTGGAAACACCATATATTTT. It specifies CASSLPGSSGNTIYF.

The chain couples TRBV4-3 to TRBJ1-6; D possibly corresponds to TRBD1 (5 bases). The ends were cut back, 1 base at V and 7 bases at J, with 14 bases in the middle. Looked up from germline, CDR1 is LGHNA and CDR2 is YSLEER. The CDR3 runs 16 residues. The CDR3 spells CASSQVSGRRNSPLHF. The CDR3 coding sequence is TGCGCCAGCAGCCAAGTCTCGGGGCGACGCAATTCACCCCTCCACTTT.

Note on this clonotype: A much larger clonotype is one base distant, so this may be a read error. Likely a read error: the CDR3 ends without its conserved phenylalanine or tryptophan. The genes are TRBV3-1 and TRBJ1-4, with 12 bases lining up with TRBD1. Germline assignment: CDR1 LGHDT and CDR2 YNNKEL (reference sequence). V lost 6 bases to trimming and J lost 7 bases; unmatched junction nucleotides: 6. This CDR3 is built from 15 residues. CDR3 bases: TGTGCCAGCAGTCACCGGGACAGGGGGCGTGAAAAACTGTTTTCT. Amino acids: CASSHRDRGREKLFS.

This clonotype was recorded many times. The gene calls are TRBV6-1 and TRBJ1-2, with D maybe TRBD1 (6 bases). The V gene's germline CDR1 is MNHNS and CDR2 SASEGT. This CDR3 has 13 residues. Trimming left V 8 bases short and J 3 bases short, with 13 bases between. Here the CDR3 reads CASGNQGHYGYTF. The CDR3 DNA follows: TGTGCCAGCGGGAATCAGGGGCACTATGGCTACACCTTC.

This clonotype was counted ten times or more. CDR3 residues: CASSLTGSDTQYF. The CDR3 coding sequence is TGTGCCAGCAGCTTAACAGGGTCAGATACGCAGTATTTT. V usage is TRBV5-4 and J usage is TRBJ2-3; perhaps TRBD1 as D (6 bases). V was clipped by 2 bases and J by 4 bases, with 8 bases between them. The CDR3 is 13 amino acids. CDR1 SGHNT and CDR2 YYREEE come from the germline V gene (reference sequence).

This clonotype was counted at least ten times. The chain carries TRBV5-1 and TRBJ2-1, with 7 bases lining up with TRBD1. Germline CDR1 SGHRS, CDR2 YFSETQ. Trimming took 4 bases from V and 13 from J; bases not matched to a gene: 5. The CDR3 has 11 residues. The CDR3 region is CASSPDRVQFF. The CDR3 DNA is TGCGCCAGCAGCCCAGACAGGGTTCAGTTCTTC.

This clonotype has a count of ten or more. The chain uses TRBV7-2 and TRBJ1-5; D is uncertain. V dropped 2 bases and J dropped 3 bases, with 17 bases sitting between them. Germline V gives CDR1 SGHTA, CDR2 FQGNSA. This CDR3 spans 17 amino acids. The DNA of the CDR3 is TGTGCCAGCAGCTTATATCCGGGCCTTGAGGCCAATCAGCCCCAGCATTTT. As protein: CASSLYPGLEANQPQHF.

This clonotype was found a few times. The V and J genes are TRBV7-9 and TRBJ2-1, with D hard to call. Germline-derived CDR1 and CDR2 are SEHNR and FQNEAQ (reference sequence). Trimming left V 2 bases short and J 5 bases short, with 13 bases between. CDR3 length: 15 residues. The CDR3 nucleotides are TGTGCCAGCAGCTTAAGCCAGCCTCTTAACAATGAGCAGTTCTTC. Translating it yields CASSLSQPLNNEQFF.

In its sample, this clonotype was seen many times. The J gene is TRBJ2-7, the V gene TRBV7-2, with D perhaps matching TRBD2 (7 bases). CDR1 and CDR2 (germline): SGHTA, FQGNSA. The V end was cut by 7 bases, the J end by 5 bases, with 21 bases between. The CDR3 contains 15 residues. DNA for the CDR3: TGTGCCAGCACTCCACACGGCGGGGGCAGAGACGAGCAGTACTTC. It codes for CASTPHGGGRDEQYF.

The J gene is TRBJ1-5, the V gene TRBV9; maybe TRBD1 (5 bases). The CDR3 length is 13 residues. V lost 4 bases and J lost 10, with 15 bases in between. The V gene's germline CDR1 is SGDLS and CDR2 YYNGEE. As DNA, the CDR3 is TGTGCCAGCAGCCCGACAAATGGGGGTCCCCAGCATTTT. The encoded protein is CASSPTNGGPQHF.

In this sample, this clonotype turned up many times. The J gene is TRBJ2-3, the V gene TRBV10-2; D might be TRBD1 or TRBD2, each matching 5 bases. CDR1 and CDR2 from the germline V gene are WSHSY and SAAADI. The CDR3 sequence is 13 residues long. V shed 6 bases and J shed 6 bases, with 13 bases lying between them. The CDR3 region is CASSSGRGDTQYF. The CDR3 bases are TGCGCCAGCAGCTCGGGGCGAGGGGATACGCAGTATTTT.

The J gene is TRBJ2-2, the V gene TRBV18; no definite D call. V was cut by 1 base and J by 6 bases, with 12 bases left in between. The CDR3 is 15 residues long. The germline CDR1 and CDR2 sequences are KGHSH and LQKENI. DNA for the CDR3: TGTGCCAGCTCACCACTCGCTTCTTTTGCCGGGGAGCTGTTTTTT. This codes for CASSPLASFAGELFF.

This chain uses TRBV25-1 with TRBJ2-1, with a tentative D call TRBD2 (6 bases). CDR1 and CDR2 (germline): MGHDK, SYGVNS. V was cut by 6 bases and J by 4 bases, with 16 bases left in between. This CDR3 is built from 15 residues. The CDR3, as DNA: TGTGCCAGCAGCCAGACTCCCGGACTATACAATGAGCAGTTCTTC. The encoded protein is CASSQTPGLYNEQFF.

This sequence joins TRBV7-8 and TRBJ1-3; D remains ambiguous. V shed 4 bases and J shed 0 bases, with 7 bases lying between them. CDR3 length: 14 residues. Per the germline V gene, CDR1 is SGHVS and CDR2 is FQNEAQ. The CDR3 nucleotides are TGTGCCAGCAGCTACGAAAGCTCTGGAAACACCATATATTTT. It yields the protein CASSYESSGNTIYF.

The chain uses TRBV7-2 and TRBJ1-4, with D possibly being TRBD1 (6 bases). V was shortened by 1 base and J by 3 bases, with 12 bases between the two germline ends. Germline V lookup: CDR1 SGHTA, CDR2 FQGNSA. The CDR3 runs to 16 residues. The CDR3 reads CASSLGTRGANEKLFF. CDR3 nucleotides: TGTGCCAGCAGCTTAGGCACGAGGGGGGCTAATGAAAAACTGTTTTTT.

This clonotype occurred a few times. The CDR3, as DNA: TGCGCCAGCAGCCAAGTCCCGGCTAGCGGTACCTACGAGCAGTACTTC. Amino acids: CASSQVPASGTYEQYF. This chain uses TRBV4-1 with TRBJ2-7, with 7 bases aligning to TRBD2. The V gene end was trimmed by 1 base and the J gene end by 2 bases; junction bases not matched to a gene: 8. Germline loops: CDR1 MGHRA, CDR2 YSYEKL. The CDR3 spans 16 residues.

This clonotype showed up many times. This chain uses TRBV11-2 with TRBJ2-5; D unclear. V dropped 3 bases and J dropped 1 base, with 6 bases sitting between them. The CDR3 covers 13 residues. Germline assignment: CDR1 SGHAT and CDR2 FQNNGV. CDR3 DNA: TGTGCCAGCAGCTTGACATCCCAAGAGACCCAGTACTTC. Encoded protein: CASSLTSQETQYF.

This clonotype was observed at least ten times. J is TRBJ2-3 and V is TRBV11-2; 7 nucleotides align to TRBD1. The CDR3 length is 13 residues. Germline V gene lookup returns CDR1 SGHAT and CDR2 FQNNGV. Unmatched junction bases numbered 4, after V lost 9 bases and J lost 1 base. The CDR3 DNA follows: TGTGCCAGTAAGCAGGGGGGCACAGATACGCAGTATTTT. The encoded protein is CASKQGGTDTQYF.

The chain links TRBV11-2 to TRBJ1-1, with a tentative D call TRBD1 (5 bases). The CDR3 is made up of 17 amino acids. V was trimmed by 4 bases and J by 1 base, leaving 19 bases between them. Germline-derived CDR1 and CDR2 are SGHAT and FQNNGV. The CDR3 DNA sequence: TGTGCCAGCAGCTGGGGGGGGGGGGGGGGGGGGAACACTGAAGCTTTCTTT. Its protein is CASSWGGGGGGNTEAFF. The full variable domain, in which reference TRBV11-2 and TRBJ1-1 provide the parts outside the CDR3, is EAGVAQSPRYKIIEKRQSVAFWCNPISGHATLYWYQQILGQGPKLLIQFQNNGVVDDSQLPKDRFSAERLKGVDSTLKIQPAKLEDSAVYLCASSWGGGGGGNTEAFFGQGTRLTVV.

This clonotype occurred a few times. This chain links TRBV5-1 with TRBJ1-1; a possible D gene is TRBD1 (5 bases). V dropped 3 bases and J dropped 3 bases, with 15 bases sitting between them. The CDR3 is made up of 15 amino acids. Germline V gene sequence: CDR1 SGHRS, CDR2 YFSETQ. CDR3 loop: CASSSAGVRDTEAFF. CDR3 nucleotides: TGCGCCAGCAGCTCCGCGGGGGTCCGAGACACTGAAGCTTTCTTT.

This clonotype was seen at least ten times. The chain employs TRBV27 and TRBJ1-2; no clear D. The V gene's germline CDR1 is MNHEY and CDR2 SMNVEV (reference sequence). The CDR3 is 15 amino acids. V lost 4 bases and J lost 4, with 16 bases in between. CDR3 sequence reads: CASSSSLGGPYGYTF. CDR3 DNA sequence: TGTGCCAGCAGTTCATCTCTAGGCGGGCCCTATGGCTACACCTTC.

This clonotype occurred a few times. The J gene is TRBJ1-1, the V gene TRBV29-1, with a weak D call TRBD1 (5 bases). Deletions cut 3 bases from V and 3 bases from J, with 14 bases between. Germline lookup yields CDR1 SQVTM and CDR2 ANQGSEA. The CDR3 sequence is 14 residues long. CDR3 protein: CSVDSGRAHTEAFF. DNA of the CDR3: TGCAGCGTTGACTCTGGCAGGGCCCACACTGAAGCTTTCTTT. The full variable domain, its missing parts supplied by reference TRBV29-1 and TRBJ1-1, is SAVISQKPSRDICQRGTSLTIQCQVDSQVTMMFWYRQQPGQSLTLIATANQGSEATYESGFVIDKFPISRPNLTFSTLTVSNMSPEDSSIYLCSVDSGRAHTEAFFGQGTRLTVV.

The chain recombines TRBV27 with TRBJ2-5; 9 nucleotides match TRBD1. CDR1 is MNHEY and CDR2 is SMNVEV in the germline V gene (reference sequence). After removal of 5 bases from V and 5 bases from J, the junction contained 9 bases not matched to a gene. This CDR3 spans 15 amino acids. CDR3 amino acids: CASSPNRGLGETQYF. CDR3 sequence (DNA): TGTGCCAGCAGTCCGAACAGGGGGCTGGGGGAGACCCAGTACTTC.